Listed below are T cell receptor beta chains from one sample, sequenced in a study of cytomegalovirus exposure and HLA in healthy donors. Repertoires were generated with immunoSEQ multiplex PCR, while TCRdb's copy carries only in-frame clones and drops some. The sample yields under 130,000 clones, around 63% seen once. The sequenced sample was PBMCs. All receptors derive from a man aged 25 to 45 in good health and CMV-seronegative. The CDR3 runs from the conserved cysteine through the conserved F or W. A D gene is named only where the DNA matches it firmly. Some rows have no size entry. The others give once, few or many, or a class for an expanded clone.

clone_size,d_call,j_call,v_call,cdr3_length,cdr3_nt,cdr3_aa
.,.,TRBJ2-2,TRBV5-1,15,TGCGCCAGCATCTCGGACCAGGGAAGGACCGGGGAGCTGTTTTTT,CASISDQGRTGELFF
.,.,TRBJ1-1,TRBV7-2,14,TGTGCCAGCAGCTTATCAGGGTTGAACACTGAAGCTTTCTTT,CASSLSGLNTEAFF
.,.,TRBJ1-5,TRBV6-5,14,TGTGCCAGCAGTCGAAATCAGGATTATCAGCCCCAGCATTTT,CASSRNQDYQPQHF
few,.,TRBJ2-5,TRBV7-2,14,TGTGCCAGCAGCCCAGGTCAGGAGCTCGGGGCCCAGTACTTC,CASSPGQELGAQYF
.,TRBD2,TRBJ2-2,TRBV9,16,TGTGCCAGCAGCCCGACTAGCAGAGCGAACACCGGGGAGCTGTTTTTT,CASSPTSRANTGELFF
.,TRBD2,TRBJ2-1,TRBV4-1,16,TGCGCCAGCAGCCTCGTTATTTCCCGGGGGGACAATGAGCAGTTCTTC,CASSLVISRGDNEQFF
.,TRBD1,TRBJ1-2,TRBV7-2,18,TGTGCCAGCAGCTTGACGAAGAACCCGGGACAGGGGGATTCTGGCTACACCTTC,CASSLTKNPGQGDSGYTF
.,TRBD1,TRBJ2-7,TRBV28,12,TGTGCCAGCAGTGTCACAGGGGTCGAGCAGTACTTC,CASSVTGVEQYF
.,.,TRBJ1-3,TRBV5-4,16,TGTGCCAGCAGCGAACAGGCCGCAGGGGCAGGAAACACCATATATTTT,CASSEQAAGAGNTIYF
.,.,TRBJ1-2,TRBV28,15,TGTGCCAGCAGTTTAGAAATCAGGGTTGGCTATGGCTACACCTTC,CASSLEIRVGYGYTF
.,.,TRBJ2-3,TRBV7-9,17,TGTTCCAGCAGCTTAAGTGGGACTGCCCTGTACACAGATACGCAGTATTTT,CSSSLSGTALYTDTQYF
.,.,TRBJ2-4,TRBV4-1,14,TGCGCCAGCAGCCAAGCACAGTTCCAAAACATTCAGTACTTC,CASSQAQFQNIQYF
.,.,TRBJ1-3,TRBV6-6,16,TGTGCCAGCAGAGTAGGGGGTTTCAGTACTGGAAACACCATATATTTT,CASRVGGFSTGNTIYF
.,.,TRBJ1-5,TRBV5-8,19,TGTGCCAGCAGCTTACGTCGGATCGGTGGGGGGATGAGCAATCAGCCCCAGCATTTT,CASSLRRIGGGMSNQPQHF
.,TRBD1,TRBJ2-7,TRBV13,16,TGTGCCAGCAGCTTATACGGCGGACAGGGTCGCGTGGAGCAGTACTTC,CASSLYGGQGRVEQYF
medium-sized,.,TRBJ1-2,TRBV7-9,15,TGTGCCAGCAGCTTAGAACCGTCGGTTGAGTATGGCTACACCTTC,CASSLEPSVEYGYTF
.,TRBD1,TRBJ2-7,TRBV28,12,TGTGCCACCCGGGACAGGGGCCACGAGCAGTACTTC,CATRDRGHEQYF
.,.,TRBJ1-1,TRBV6-5,13,TGTGCCAGCAGTTATCAGGGTAACACTGAAGCTTTCTTT,CASSYQGNTEAFF
.,.,TRBJ1-2,TRBV7-2,14,TGTGCCAGCAGCCGGGCGCGGGGGCCGGGGGGCTACACCTTC,CASSRARGPGGYTF
once,.,TRBJ1-4,TRBV18,13,TGTGCCAGCTCACGAGTGACTAATGAAAAACTGTTTTTT,CASSRVTNEKLFF
.,TRBD1,TRBJ2-5,TRBV4-2,16,TGTGCCAGCAGCCAAGATAGGGGCAGGGGGTTTGAGACCCAGTACTTC,CASSQDRGRGFETQYF
.,.,TRBJ2-4,TRBV25-1,15,TGTGCCAGCAGTGATGGGCGACAAGCCAAAAACATTCAGTACTTC,CASSDGRQAKNIQYF
.,TRBD1,TRBJ1-4,TRBV6-5,13,TGTGCCAGCAGTAGGGACAGGCGGGAAAAACTGTTTTTT,CASSRDRREKLFF
few,TRBD2,TRBJ2-7,TRBV7-2,14,TGTGCCAGCAGCTTTGGGTCTAGCGGGAGGGCCCTGTACTTC,CASSFGSSGRALYF
medium-sized,TRBD1,TRBJ2-6,TRBV4-3,17,TGCGCCAGCAGCCAAGAAGGGGACAGCTCTGGGGCCAACGTCCTGACTTTC,CASSQEGDSSGANVLTF
once,.,TRBJ2-1,TRBV15,12,TGTGCCACCAGCAGAGTTAGAGGTGAGCAGTTCTTC,CATSRVRGEQFF
.,.,TRBJ2-7,TRBV5-4,14,TGTGCCAGCAGCTTGTTCACAGGTACCGACGAGCAGTACTTC,CASSLFTGTDEQYF
.,TRBD1,TRBJ1-5,TRBV6-1,13,TGTGCCAGCAGTGAGGACAGGGACCAGCCCCAGCATTTT,CASSEDRDQPQHF
few,TRBD1,TRBJ2-7,TRBV28,18,TGTGCCAGCAGTTTATACCCATTCCGGGGACAGGGGTCCTACGAGCAGTACTTC,CASSLYPFRGQGSYEQYF
.,TRBD2,TRBJ2-1,TRBV6-1,14,TGTGCCAGCAGTGAAAGCGGGGGTGTTGATGAGCAGTTCTTC,CASSESGGVDEQFF
.,.,TRBJ1-2,TRBV4-3,15,TGCGCCAGCAGCCAAGAAGTGGCAGCTAACTATGGCTACACCTTC,CASSQEVAANYGYTF
.,TRBD1,TRBJ1-5,TRBV5-6,14,TGTGCCAGCAGCACAGGACAGGGTAATCAGCCCCAGCATTTT,CASSTGQGNQPQHF
few,.,TRBJ1-5,TRBV12-5,16,TGTGCTAGTGGTTTGGTACTTTCTGAGAGCAATCAGCCCCAGCATTTT,CASGLVLSESNQPQHF
.,.,TRBJ2-2,TRBV7-2,14,TGTGCCAGCGGGCTTTCGGGAGTGTCCGGGGAGCTGTTTTTT,CASGLSGVSGELFF
.,.,TRBJ2-1,TRBV27,15,TGTGCCAGCAGTTACGCCGGGAGCTCCTACAATGAGCAGTTCTTC,CASSYAGSSYNEQFF
.,.,TRBJ2-5,TRBV21-1,16,TGTGCCAGCAGCTTGTTCTGGTTGAGGGTCCAAGAGACCCAGTACTTC,CASSLFWLRVQETQYF
.,.,TRBJ2-5,TRBV2,14,TGTGCCAGCAGTTATACAGTCGGCGAAGAGACCCAGTACTTC,CASSYTVGEETQYF
.,.,TRBJ2-7,TRBV27,11,TGTGCCAGCATTCTATTCTACGAGCAGTACTTC,CASILFYEQYF
.,.,TRBJ2-1,TRBV5-8,15,TGTGCCAGCAGCTTGGCTGGGGGCCACTACAATGAGCAGTTCTTC,CASSLAGGHYNEQFF
.,TRBD1,TRBJ2-4,TRBV5-4,15,TGTGCCAGCAGCTTGGCGACAGGGGGGAAAAACATTCAGTACTTC,CASSLATGGKNIQYF
.,TRBD1,TRBJ1-3,TRBV9,16,TGTGCCAGCAGCGTCGGACAGGGTATTGACGGAAACACCATATATTTT,CASSVGQGIDGNTIYF
.,.,TRBJ2-6,TRBV6-1,16,TGTGCCAGCAGTGGCGGTAAGGCGTCTGGGGCCAACGTCCTGACTTTC,CASSGGKASGANVLTF
.,.,TRBJ2-4,TRBV5-1,17,TGCGCCAGCAGCCAGTCCACTAGTACCTCCGCCAAAAACATTCAGTACTTC,CASSQSTSTSAKNIQYF